These T cell receptor beta chains were read from a single sample in a study of T cell responses to AZD1222 COVID-19 vaccine. Sequencing used immunoSEQ multiplex PCR; TCRdb keeps in-frame clones, though not all of them. The sample consists of under 100,000 clones, 70% to 90% of them appearing once. Here the sequenced sample was peripheral blood, taken 28 days after the second AZD1222 dose. The receptors here all came from an adult who received the AZD1222 COVID-19 vaccine. Both conserved end residues are part of each CDR3. The size field is filled for only some rows; it gives once, few, many or a size class.

CASSYPVQGPETQYF,TRBV6-6,NA,TRBJ2-5
CATSRDRTGNQPQHF,TRBV15,NA,TRBJ1-5
CASSQTPTGSEAFF,TRBV14,NA,TRBJ1-1
CASSSEDRGGYEQYF,TRBV7-6,NA,TRBJ2-7
CASRQGANQPQHF,TRBV12-3/TRBV12-4,NA,TRBJ1-5
CASSPGGGNSPLHF,TRBV7-2,NA,TRBJ1-6
CARWSTPGHYGYTF,TRBV5-3,few,TRBJ1-2
CASAPFRAGGYYEQYF,TRBV5-1,once,TRBJ2-7
CASSLGGESYTF,TRBV5-4,once,TRBJ1-2
CASSLAVGDYNEQFF,TRBV11-3,NA,TRBJ2-1
CASSLEPSGGNEQFF,TRBV11-2,NA,TRBJ2-1
CASSLSWAVIQNIQYF,TRBV5-5,NA,TRBJ2-4
CASSSEEGHTGELFF,TRBV6-5,few,TRBJ2-2
CASSSNQDRLTEAFF,TRBV5-1,NA,TRBJ1-1
CASSQPSGITNEKLFF,TRBV3-1/TRBV3-2,NA,TRBJ1-4
CASSSGGLAGRQETQYF,TRBV7-2,NA,TRBJ2-5
CASSRANLFQETQYF,TRBV11-3,NA,TRBJ2-5
CASSLSGGSYNEQFF,TRBV7-2,NA,TRBJ2-1
CASSPRTDNYGYTF,TRBV3-1/TRBV3-2,NA,TRBJ1-2
CASSLESGGRSSYNEQFF,TRBV7-2,NA,TRBJ2-1
CATSRERLAGVNEQFF,TRBV15,once,TRBJ2-1
CASSPTTNTEAFF,TRBV5-5,NA,TRBJ1-1
CASSTMTSYGYTF,TRBV7-8,NA,TRBJ1-2
CASSIYYGYTF,TRBV28,NA,TRBJ1-2
CASRPDRGPFGEQFF,TRBV19,NA,TRBJ2-1
CASSPQGLGTYGYTF,TRBV14,NA,TRBJ1-2
CASSLQGRTYEQYF,TRBV11-2,NA,TRBJ2-7
CASSLPYRGEKLFF,TRBV28,once,TRBJ1-4
CASGFRGKGSDTQYF,TRBV28,NA,TRBJ2-3
CASSIGQTNTEAFF,TRBV19,NA,TRBJ1-1
CASSIQGRGTEAFF,TRBV19,NA,TRBJ1-1
CSASIPGGGYTF,TRBV20-1,NA,TRBJ1-2
CASSLGGQGYRNEAFF,TRBV7-9,NA,TRBJ1-1
CATRQGGTQETQYF,TRBV10-3,NA,TRBJ2-5
CASRGDETYEQYF,TRBV28,NA,TRBJ2-7
CASSSGGEQYF,TRBV18,few,TRBJ2-7
CASSSKRDSYNEQFF,TRBV5-5,NA,TRBJ2-1
CASSRGGESPEAFF,TRBV5-4,NA,TRBJ1-1
CSASAGTTSEAFF,TRBV20-1,NA,TRBJ1-1
CSVDSRAGEQFF,TRBV29-1,NA,TRBJ2-1
CASSQDLTSGNEALGTQYF,TRBV14,once,TRBJ2-3
CASSSQGDTGELFF,TRBV7-3,NA,TRBJ2-2
CASSQFVGVLYEQYF,TRBV14,NA,TRBJ2-7
CASRKKGTSGRSGELFF,TRBV7-2,few,TRBJ2-2
CASSLEMVQNTDTQYF,TRBV5-1,NA,TRBJ2-3
CASGHGLAGGNTQYF,TRBV12-5,NA,TRBJ2-3
CASSLEGGRVYGYTF,TRBV5-4,once,TRBJ1-2
CASSVMGLAINTGELFF,TRBV9,NA,TRBJ2-2
CASSFEFEAFF,TRBV19,few,TRBJ1-1
CASSLGLGRATDTQYF,TRBV5-4,NA,TRBJ2-3
CASSSNSGNTIYF,TRBV9,NA,TRBJ1-3